Detailed here is one T cell receptor beta chain. The data were obtained in a study of blood T cell repertoires in COVID-19. In the authors' methods: Reference gene primer amplification in the assay estimated nucleated cell counts. Sequencing used immunoSEQ multiplex PCR; TCRdb keeps in-frame clones, though not all of them. That table is the source of V, J and clone size, and D and trimming were worked out from the DNA. The sample lists 230,000 or so clones, 80% to 85% occurring once. Individuals aged about 18 to 95 years were recruited from roughly 22 US areas. The CDR3 runs 14 residues. The junction had 5 bases not matched to a gene; V was cut back by 4 bases and J by 4 bases. Germline V CDR1 and CDR2: SGHRS, YFSETQ.

Sequencing was done on a sample of PBMCs or T cells enriched from blood (not recorded which). This chain connects TRBV5-1 to TRBJ1-1, with TRBD1 identical over 9 bases. This clonotype originated in a man aged 45 to 65 who had recovered from COVID-19. The CDR3, as DNA: TGCGCCAGCAGCATACAGGGGGCGAGCACTGAAGCTTTCTTT. It translates to CASSIQGASTEAFF.